This T cell receptor (beta chain) was sequenced during a study of shared clonotypes between healthy human individuals. Whole-study context: For every donor, three CD4 naive, three CD4 memory, two CD8 naive and one CD8 memory plates were used.

This clone came up once. Measured with immunoSEQ multiplex PCR; TCRdb has only the in-frame clones, and not every one. The table has 2 million to 2.5 million clones, about 90% seen once. The clonotype originates from a man aged 18 to 35 in good health. Some clones in this sample may be carry-over from other donors' samples. Material for sequencing was naive CD4+ T cells from PBMCs. Subset reported: CD45RA+ positively selected.

Here the CDR3 DNA reads TGCGCCAGCAGCCAGCTAGCGGGAGGTGGTTACGAGCAGTACTTC. Translation gives CASSQLAGGGYEQYF. The V gene is TRBV4-3, the J gene TRBJ2-7; 11 bases fit TRBD2. The ends lost 3 bases at V and 4 bases at J; junction bases unmatched: 5. Germline CDR1 LGHNA, CDR2 YSLEER. The CDR3 totals 15 residues.